Each of the 2 T cell receptor beta chains below was sequenced from the same sample in a study of T cells in localized non-small cell lung cancer. Sequencing was performed with immunoSEQ multiplex PCR; in TCRdb, only in-frame clones are kept and a portion is missing. The sample carries 10,000 to 15,000 clones, about 86% recorded once. This sample comprised peripheral blood, obtained before any cancer treatment. These receptors originate from a male donor at least 60 years old with stage III lung adenocarcinoma.

The J gene is TRBJ1-4, the V gene TRBV2; tentative D call: TRBD1 (5 bases). V was cut by 1 base and J by 0 bases, with 9 bases left in between. CDR3 length equals 16 residues. Germline V gene sequence: CDR1 SNHLY, CDR2 FYNNEI. The DNA for the CDR3 is TGTGCCAGCAGTGAAGTTAGAGGGGCAACTAATGAAAAACTGTTTTTT. Its translation: CASSEVRGATNEKLFF.

The genes are TRBV5-1 and TRBJ1-2, with D maybe TRBD1 (6 bases). Per germline, CDR1 SGHRS and CDR2 YFSETQ. V lost 4 bases and J 6 bases, leaving 16 bases between the germline ends. The CDR3 spans 14 residues. Here the CDR3 reads CASSSQQGYHGYTF. The CDR3 DNA is TGCGCCAGCAGCAGCCAACAGGGATATCATGGCTACACCTTC.